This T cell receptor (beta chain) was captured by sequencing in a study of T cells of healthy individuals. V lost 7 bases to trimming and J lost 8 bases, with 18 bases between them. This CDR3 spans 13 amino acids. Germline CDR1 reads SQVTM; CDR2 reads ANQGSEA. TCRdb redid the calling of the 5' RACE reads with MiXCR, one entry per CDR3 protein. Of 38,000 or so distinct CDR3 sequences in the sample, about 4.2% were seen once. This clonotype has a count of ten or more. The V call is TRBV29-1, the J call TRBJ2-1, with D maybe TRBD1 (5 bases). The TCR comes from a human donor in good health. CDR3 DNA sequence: TGCAGCGCCCAGGGAACCCCGGGCGATGAGCAGTTCTTC. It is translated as CSAQGTPGDEQFF.